The T cell receptor beta chain under discussion was sequenced for a study of blood T cell repertoires in COVID-19. About the study: The study drew acute and convalescent COVID-19 samples from the United States, Italy and Spain. PBMCs, B-cell-depleted T cells, or T cells provided the cDNA or gDNA that made up the material.

Study processing details: The assay estimated nucleated cells by amplifying reference gene primers. TCRdb keeps only in-frame clones here, not all; method: immunoSEQ multiplex PCR. The D gene and trimming were derived from the DNA, and the V and J assignments and clone size from that table. Here the sample spans 150,000 to 190,000 clones, 84% being singletons. The germline V and J ends were trimmed by 4 bases and 0 bases, with 10 bases remaining between them. CDR1 is MNHEY and CDR2 is SVGAGI in the germline V gene. The CDR3 extends over 15 amino acids. The sequence was obtained from a woman aged 45 to 65 with acute or convalescent COVID-19. Sequencing was performed on peripheral blood. The gene calls are TRBV6-5 and TRBJ1-3; maybe TRBD1 (5 bases). CDR3 residues: CASSLTAHSGNTIYF. As DNA, the CDR3 is TGTGCCAGCAGTTTGACAGCCCACTCTGGAAACACCATATATTTT.